This record looks at one T cell receptor beta chain sequence and its context. This CDR3 is built from 15 residues. J gave up 8 bases and V 3 bases, and 7 bases lay outside the gene matches. Germline CDR1 SGDLS, CDR2 YYNGEE. This sample stems from a study of blood T cell repertoires in COVID-19. Clones were sequenced by immunoSEQ multiplex PCR, and TCRdb holds only the in-frame ones, with some missing. This sample has about 230,000 clones, with over 75% found just once. The source material was peripheral blood. The chain joins TRBV9 to TRBJ2-1, with 11 bases matching TRBD2. The TCR was taken from a man aged 45-60 years with COVID-19, enrolled during active disease. CDR3 DNA sequence: TGTGCCAGCAGCGGTAGCGGGAGGGCCGATGATGAGCAGTTCTTC. This codes for CASSGSGRADDEQFF.